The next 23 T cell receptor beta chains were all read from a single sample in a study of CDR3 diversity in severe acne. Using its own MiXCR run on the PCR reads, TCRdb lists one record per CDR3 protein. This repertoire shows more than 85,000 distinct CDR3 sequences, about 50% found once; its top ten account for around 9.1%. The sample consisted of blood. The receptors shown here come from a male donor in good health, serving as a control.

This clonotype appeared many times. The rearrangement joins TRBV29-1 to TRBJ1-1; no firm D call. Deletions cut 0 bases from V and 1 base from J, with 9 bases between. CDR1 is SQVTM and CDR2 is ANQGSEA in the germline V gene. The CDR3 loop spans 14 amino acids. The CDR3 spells CSVEDRYSNTEAFF. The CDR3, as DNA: TGCAGCGTTGAAGATCGGTATTCGAACACTGAAGCTTTCTTT.

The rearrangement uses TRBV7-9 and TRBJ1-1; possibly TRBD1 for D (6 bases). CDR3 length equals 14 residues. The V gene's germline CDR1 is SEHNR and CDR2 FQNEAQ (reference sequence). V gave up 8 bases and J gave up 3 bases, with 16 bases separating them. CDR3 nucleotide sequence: TGTGCCAGCGCACCACGAGGGGGGTACACTGAAGCTTTCTTT. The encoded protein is CASAPRGGYTEAFF.

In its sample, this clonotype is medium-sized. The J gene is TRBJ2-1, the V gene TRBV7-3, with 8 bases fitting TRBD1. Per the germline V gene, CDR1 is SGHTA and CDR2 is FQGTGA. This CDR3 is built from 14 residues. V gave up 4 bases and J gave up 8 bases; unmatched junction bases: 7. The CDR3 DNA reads TGTGCCAGCAGCTCGCAGGGGGCGCAAGATGAGCAGTTCTTC. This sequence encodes CASSSQGAQDEQFF.

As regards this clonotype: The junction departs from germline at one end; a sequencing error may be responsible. The DNA for the CDR3 is TGTGCCAGTAGCCCCCAGGGTGATCAGCCCCGGCATTTT. Translated: CASSPQGDQPRHF. V gene TRBV19 combines with J gene TRBJ1-5; D might be TRBD1 (5 bases). Looked up from germline, CDR1 is LNHDA and CDR2 is SQIVND (reference sequence). CDR3 length: 13 residues.

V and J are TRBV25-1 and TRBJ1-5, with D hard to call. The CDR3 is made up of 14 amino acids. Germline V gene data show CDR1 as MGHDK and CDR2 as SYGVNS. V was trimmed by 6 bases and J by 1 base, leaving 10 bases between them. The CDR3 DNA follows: TGTGCCAGCAGCTTCGGAGGCAGCAATCAGCCCCAGCATTTT. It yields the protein CASSFGGSNQPQHF.

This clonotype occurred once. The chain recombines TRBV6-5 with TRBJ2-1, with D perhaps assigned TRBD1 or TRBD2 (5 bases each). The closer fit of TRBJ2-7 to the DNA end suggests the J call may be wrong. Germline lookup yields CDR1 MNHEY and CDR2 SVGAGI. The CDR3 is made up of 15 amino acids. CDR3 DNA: TGTGCCAGCAGTGAAAGTCGGGGCAGGAATTACGAGCAGTACTTC. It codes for CASSESRGRNYEQYF.

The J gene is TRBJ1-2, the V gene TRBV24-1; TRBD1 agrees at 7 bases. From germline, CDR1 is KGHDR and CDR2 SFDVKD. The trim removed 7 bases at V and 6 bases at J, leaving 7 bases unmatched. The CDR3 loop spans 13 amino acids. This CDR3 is CATSAQGFNGYTF. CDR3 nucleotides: TGTGCCACCAGCGCACAGGGGTTTAATGGCTACACCTTC.

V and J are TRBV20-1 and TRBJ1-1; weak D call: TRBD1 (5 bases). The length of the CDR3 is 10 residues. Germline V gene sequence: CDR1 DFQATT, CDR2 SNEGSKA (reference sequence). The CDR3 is CSTRDWEAFF. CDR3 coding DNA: TGCAGCACCAGGGATTGGGAAGCTTTCTTT.

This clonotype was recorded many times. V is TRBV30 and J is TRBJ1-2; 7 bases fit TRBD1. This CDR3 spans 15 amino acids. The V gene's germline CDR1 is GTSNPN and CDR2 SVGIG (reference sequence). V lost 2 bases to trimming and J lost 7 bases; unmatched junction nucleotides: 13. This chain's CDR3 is CAWSWDSRTGIGYTF. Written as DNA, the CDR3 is TGTGCCTGGAGTTGGGACAGCCGCACGGGAATTGGCTACACCTTC.

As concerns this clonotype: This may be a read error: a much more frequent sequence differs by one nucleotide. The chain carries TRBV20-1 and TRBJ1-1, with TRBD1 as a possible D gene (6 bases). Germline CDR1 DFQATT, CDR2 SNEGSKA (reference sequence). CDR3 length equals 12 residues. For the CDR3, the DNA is TGCGTCGACAGGCCTATGAACGCTGAAGCTTTCTTT. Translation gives CVDRPMNAEAFF.

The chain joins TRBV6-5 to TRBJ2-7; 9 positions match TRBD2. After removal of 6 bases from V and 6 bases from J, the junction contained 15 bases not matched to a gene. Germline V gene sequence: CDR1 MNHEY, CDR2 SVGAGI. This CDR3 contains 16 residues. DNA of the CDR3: TGTGCCAGCAGACTAGTTCCGGGACTAGCCGGTGGCGAGCAGTACTTC. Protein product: CASRLVPGLAGGEQYF.

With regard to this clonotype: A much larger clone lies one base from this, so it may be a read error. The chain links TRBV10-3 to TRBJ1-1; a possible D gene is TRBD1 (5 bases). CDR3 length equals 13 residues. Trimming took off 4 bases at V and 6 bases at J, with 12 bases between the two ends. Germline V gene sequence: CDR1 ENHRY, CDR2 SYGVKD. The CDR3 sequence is CAISVSAGAEAFF. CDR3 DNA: TGTGCCATCAGTGTGTCCGCGGGGGCTGAAGCTTTCTTT.

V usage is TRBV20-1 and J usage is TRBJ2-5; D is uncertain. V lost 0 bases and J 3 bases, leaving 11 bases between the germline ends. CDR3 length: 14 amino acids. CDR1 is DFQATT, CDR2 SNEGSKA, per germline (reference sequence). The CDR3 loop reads CSARDYVSKETQYF. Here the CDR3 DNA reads TGCAGTGCTAGAGATTATGTTAGTAAAGAGACCCAGTACTTC.

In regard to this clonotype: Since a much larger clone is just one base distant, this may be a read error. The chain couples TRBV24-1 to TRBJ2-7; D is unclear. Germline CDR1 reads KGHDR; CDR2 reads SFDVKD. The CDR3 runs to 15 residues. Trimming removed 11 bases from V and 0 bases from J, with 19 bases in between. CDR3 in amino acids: CASSQGINPSYEQYF. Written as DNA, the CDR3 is TGTGCCAGCAGCCAAGGAATCAATCCCTCCTACGAGCAGTACTTC.

The CDR3 sequence: CATSRDLSSGGLYEQYF. Here the CDR3 DNA reads TGTGCCACCAGCAGAGATCTATCGTCCGGAGGCCTCTACGAGCAGTACTTC. V is TRBV15 and J is TRBJ2-7; D perhaps matches TRBD2 (5 bases). The CDR3 consists of 17 residues. Germline lookup yields CDR1 LNHNV and CDR2 YYDKDF (reference sequence). Trimming removed 0 bases from V and 3 bases from J, with 18 bases in between.

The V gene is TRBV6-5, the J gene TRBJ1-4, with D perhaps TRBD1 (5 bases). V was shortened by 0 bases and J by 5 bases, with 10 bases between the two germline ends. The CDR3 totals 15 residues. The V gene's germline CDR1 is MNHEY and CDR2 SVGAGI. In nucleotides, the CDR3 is TGTGCCAGCAGTTACTCAAGGGGCGAGAATGAAAAACTGTTTTTT. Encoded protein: CASSYSRGENEKLFF.

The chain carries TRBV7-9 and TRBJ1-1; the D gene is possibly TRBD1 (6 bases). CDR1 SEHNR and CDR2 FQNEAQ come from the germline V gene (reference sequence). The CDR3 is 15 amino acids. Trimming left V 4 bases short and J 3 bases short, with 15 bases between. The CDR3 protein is CASSSITGRDTEAFF. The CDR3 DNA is TGTGCCAGCAGCTCGATTACAGGGCGTGACACTGAAGCTTTCTTT.

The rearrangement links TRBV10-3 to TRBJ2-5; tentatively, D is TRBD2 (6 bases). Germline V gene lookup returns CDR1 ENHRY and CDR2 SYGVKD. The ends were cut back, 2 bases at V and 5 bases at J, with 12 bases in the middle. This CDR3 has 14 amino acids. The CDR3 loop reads CAISERGSGETQYF. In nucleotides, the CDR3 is TGTGCCATCAGTGAGAGGGGCAGCGGGGAGACCCAGTACTTC.

CDR3 DNA sequence: TGTGCCAGCAGCTTAGTGACAGACTACAATGAGCAGTTCTTC. Translated: CASSLVTDYNEQFF. This chain joins TRBV7-9 and TRBJ2-1; maybe TRBD1 (5 bases). V lost 1 base, J lost 3 bases, and 7 bases lay in between. CDR1 and CDR2 from the germline V gene are SEHNR and FQNEAQ (reference sequence). The CDR3 is made up of 14 amino acids.

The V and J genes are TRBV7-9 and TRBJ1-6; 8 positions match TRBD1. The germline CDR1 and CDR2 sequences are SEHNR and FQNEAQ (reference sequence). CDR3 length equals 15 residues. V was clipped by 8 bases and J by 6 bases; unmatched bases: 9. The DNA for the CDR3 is TGTGCCAGCTTGCCGACAGGGGACCGTAATTCACCCCTCCACTTT. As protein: CASLPTGDRNSPLHF.

CDR3 nucleotides: TGTGCCATCAGTGTATCCGGGGAGAACTACGAGCAGTACTTC. Protein sequence: CAISVSGENYEQYF. This chain links TRBV10-3 with TRBJ2-7, with D perhaps TRBD2 (5 bases). The CDR3 covers 14 residues. The germline V gene has CDR1 ENHRY and CDR2 SYGVKD. Trimming took off 4 bases at V and 3 bases at J, with 13 bases between the two ends.

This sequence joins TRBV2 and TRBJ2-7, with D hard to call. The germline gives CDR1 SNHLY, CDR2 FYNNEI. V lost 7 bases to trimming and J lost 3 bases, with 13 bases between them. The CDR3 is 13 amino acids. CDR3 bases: TGTGCCAGCAAGGAAATAGGGAACTACGAGCAGTACTTC. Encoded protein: CASKEIGNYEQYF.

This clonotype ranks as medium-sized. The CDR3 loop is CAISEIGQGTEAFF. DNA of the CDR3: TGTGCCATCAGTGAGATAGGACAGGGCACTGAAGCTTTCTTT. The V call is TRBV10-3, the J call TRBJ1-1, with 8 bases lining up with TRBD1. The V gene's germline CDR1 is ENHRY and CDR2 SYGVKD. The CDR3 contains 14 residues. V lost 2 bases to trimming and J lost 4 bases; unmatched junction nucleotides: 3.